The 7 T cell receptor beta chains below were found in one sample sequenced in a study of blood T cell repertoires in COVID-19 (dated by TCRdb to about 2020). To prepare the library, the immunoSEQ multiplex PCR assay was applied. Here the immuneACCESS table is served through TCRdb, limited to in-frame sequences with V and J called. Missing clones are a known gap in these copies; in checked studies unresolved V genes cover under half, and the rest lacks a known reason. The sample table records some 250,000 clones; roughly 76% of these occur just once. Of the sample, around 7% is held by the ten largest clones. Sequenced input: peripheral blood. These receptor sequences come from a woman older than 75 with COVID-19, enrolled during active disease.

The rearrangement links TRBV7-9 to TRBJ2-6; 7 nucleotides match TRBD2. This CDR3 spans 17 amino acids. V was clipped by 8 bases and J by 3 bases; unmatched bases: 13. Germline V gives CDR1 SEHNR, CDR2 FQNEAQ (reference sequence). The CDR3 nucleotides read TGTGCCAGCCTCCGCTCGGGGGGAGGATTTGGGGCCAACGTCCTGACTTTC. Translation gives CASLRSGGGFGANVLTF.

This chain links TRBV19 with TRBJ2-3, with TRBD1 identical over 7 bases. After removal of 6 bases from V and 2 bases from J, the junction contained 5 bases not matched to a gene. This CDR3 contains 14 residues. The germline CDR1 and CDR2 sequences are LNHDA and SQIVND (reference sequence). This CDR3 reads CASSRQGVTDTQYF. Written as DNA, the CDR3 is TGTGCCAGTAGCCGACAGGGAGTCACAGATACGCAGTATTTT.

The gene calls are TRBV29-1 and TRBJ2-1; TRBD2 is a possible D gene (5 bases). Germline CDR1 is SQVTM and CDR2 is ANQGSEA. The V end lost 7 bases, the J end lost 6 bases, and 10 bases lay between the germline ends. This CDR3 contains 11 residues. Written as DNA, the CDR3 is TGCAGCGCCTGGAGCGGCAATGAGCAGTTCTTC. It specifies CSAWSGNEQFF.

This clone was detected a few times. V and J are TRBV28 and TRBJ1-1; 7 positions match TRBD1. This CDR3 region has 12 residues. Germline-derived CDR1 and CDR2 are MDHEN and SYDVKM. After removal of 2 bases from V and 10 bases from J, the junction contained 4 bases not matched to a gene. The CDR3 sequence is CASSLRQGRAFF. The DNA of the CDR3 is TGTGCCAGCAGTTTAAGACAGGGAAGAGCTTTCTTT.

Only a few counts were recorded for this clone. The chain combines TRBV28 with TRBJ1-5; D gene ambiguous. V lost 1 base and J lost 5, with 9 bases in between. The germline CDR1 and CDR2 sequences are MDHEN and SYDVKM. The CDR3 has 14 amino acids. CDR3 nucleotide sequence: TGTGCCAGCAGTTTATTTTCCGGGGATCAGCCCCAGCATTTT. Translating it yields CASSLFSGDQPQHF.

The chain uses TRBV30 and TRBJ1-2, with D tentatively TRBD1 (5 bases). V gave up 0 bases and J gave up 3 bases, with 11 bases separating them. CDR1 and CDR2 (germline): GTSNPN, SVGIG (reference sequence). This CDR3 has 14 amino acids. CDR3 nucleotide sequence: TGTGCCTGGAGTGTCCAGGGTTTTTACTATGGCTACACCTTC. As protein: CAWSVQGFYYGYTF.

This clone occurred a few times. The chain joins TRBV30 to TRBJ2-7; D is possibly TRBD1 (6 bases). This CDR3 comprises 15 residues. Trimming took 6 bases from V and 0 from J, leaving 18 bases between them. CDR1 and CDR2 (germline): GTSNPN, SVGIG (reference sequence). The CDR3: CACGVGRGSSYEQYF. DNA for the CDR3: TGTGCCTGTGGGGTAGGCAGGGGCAGCTCCTACGAGCAGTACTTC.